This TCR beta chain came from a study of T cell responses to AZD1222 COVID-19 vaccine. Only in-frame clones appear in the TCRdb table, and some are missing; sequencing was by immunoSEQ multiplex PCR. This sample has roughly 100,000 clones, with roughly 89% found just once. Trimming took 6 bases from V and 7 from J, leaving 16 bases between them. Germline V CDR1 and CDR2: SQVTM, ANQGSEA. The length of the CDR3 is 12 residues. This TCR was recovered from an adult in good health. The V and J genes are TRBV29-1 and TRBJ2-7; D is undetermined. Source: peripheral blood, taken on day 0 of AZD1222 vaccination. CDR3 in amino acids: CSVLDLPGEQYF. For the CDR3, the DNA is TGCAGCGTCCTGGACCTACCCGGAGAGCAGTACTTC.